The 12 T cell receptor beta chains in this list originate from one sample, sequenced in a study of shared clonotypes between healthy human individuals. The repertoire was sequenced with immunoSEQ multiplex PCR; TCRdb's copy has only in-frame clones and lacks some. Among 2 million to 2.5 million clones listed, 90% to 95% were seen once. Sequenced: naive CD4+ T cells from PBMCs. Subset: CD45RA+ positively selected. All receptors derive from a man between 18 and 35 years old in good health. Some clones in this sample may be carry-over from other donors' samples.

The chain carries TRBV5-1 and TRBJ2-7, with 8 bases lining up with TRBD1. Germline CDR1 and CDR2: SGHRS and YFSETQ. CDR3 size: 15 residues. V lost 0 bases to trimming and J lost 2 bases; unmatched junction nucleotides: 4. This chain's CDR3 is CASSLGGQAPYEQYF. CDR3 DNA: TGCGCCAGCAGCTTGGGGGGACAGGCTCCCTACGAGCAGTACTTC. Using reference TRBV5-1 and TRBJ2-7 for the parts outside the CDR3, the full variable domain is KAGVTQTPRYLIKTRGQQVTLSCSPISGHRSVSWYQQTPGQGLQFLFEYFSETQRNKGNFPGRFSGRQFSNSRSEMNVSTLELGDSALYLCASSLGGQAPYEQYFGPGTRLTVT.

The chain uses TRBV5-6 and TRBJ2-5; D remains ambiguous. V lost 4 bases and J lost 1, with 8 bases in between. Germline V gives CDR1 SGHDT, CDR2 YYEEEE. The CDR3 has 13 amino acids. The CDR3, as DNA: TGTGCCAGCAGCCGGGTCCCCCAAGAGACCCAGTACTTC. This encodes CASSRVPQETQYF.

The V gene is TRBV7-2, the J gene TRBJ2-1, with D perhaps TRBD1 or TRBD2 (5 bases each). From germline, CDR1 is SGHTA and CDR2 FQGNSA. The CDR3 extends over 15 amino acids. V was trimmed by 5 bases and J by 4 bases, leaving 15 bases between them. The CDR3 coding sequence is TGTGCCAGCAGCCCTACAGGACTTGCTTACAATGAGCAGTTCTTC. The encoded protein is CASSPTGLAYNEQFF.

The V and J genes are TRBV6-5 and TRBJ2-7, with D uncertain. CDR1 is MNHEY, CDR2 SVGAGI, per germline. There are 13 residues in the CDR3. V was shortened by 10 bases and J by 5 bases, with 18 bases between the two germline ends. DNA of the CDR3: TGTGCCACCAGATGGAGTTTGGGCCACGAGCAGTACTTC. Protein: CATRWSLGHEQYF.

This chain connects TRBV9 to TRBJ2-5; D is ambiguous. This CDR3 contains 12 residues. Germline-derived CDR1 and CDR2 are SGDLS and YYNGEE. Deletions cut 3 bases from V and 3 bases from J, with 6 bases between. The CDR3 sequence: CASSGQKETQYF. CDR3 in DNA: TGTGCCAGCAGCGGGCAAAAAGAGACCCAGTACTTC.

The chain couples TRBV5-1 to TRBJ2-1; D is unclear. The germline V gene has CDR1 SGHRS and CDR2 YFSETQ. V was pared by 0 bases and J by 5 bases, with 15 bases between. This CDR3 contains 16 residues. CDR3 bases: TGCGCCAGCAGCTTGGTGGGCCCTAGACTTAACAATGAGCAGTTCTTC. Translating gives CASSLVGPRLNNEQFF.

This clone appeared a single time. Other nucleotide sequences in the sample specify the same CDR3. The chain couples TRBV18 to TRBJ2-3; D not certain. Germline-derived CDR1 and CDR2 are KGHSH and LQKENI. Trimming stripped 6 bases from V and 4 bases from J, with 8 bases between. The length of the CDR3 is 12 residues. The CDR3: CASSPEADTQYF. The CDR3 region has the DNA TGTGCCAGCTCCCCAGAAGCAGATACGCAGTATTTT.

The chain links TRBV5-4 to TRBJ2-2, with 8 bases matching TRBD1. V dropped 4 bases and J dropped 1; count of bases not matched to a gene: 0. Germline-derived CDR1 and CDR2 are SGHNT and YYREEE (reference sequence). CDR3 length: 14 residues. The CDR3 coding sequence is TGTGCCAGCAGCGGGACAGGGAACACCGGGGAGCTGTTTTTT. Its protein is CASSGTGNTGELFF.

The CDR3 bases are TGTGCCAGCAGCTTGATAGGCGGGTTTACGTTCGGAAACACTGAAGCTTTCTTT. This gives the protein CASSLIGGFTFGNTEAFF. The V and J genes are TRBV5-4 and TRBJ1-1; the D is unclear. Trimming left V 1 base short and J 2 bases short, with 21 bases between. CDR1 is SGHNT and CDR2 is YYREEE in the germline V gene (reference sequence). The CDR3 has 18 residues.

This chain uses TRBV28 with TRBJ1-1; 7 nucleotides line up with TRBD1. This CDR3 is built from 14 residues. Germline CDR1 and CDR2: MDHEN and SYDVKM. After removal of 5 bases from V and 4 bases from J, the junction contained 7 bases not matched to a gene. The CDR3 coding sequence is TGTGCCAGCAGTCGGCCGACAGGGCCCACTGAAGCTTTCTTT. Translating it yields CASSRPTGPTEAFF.

J is TRBJ1-4 and V is TRBV7-9; TRBD1 matches at 8 bases. CDR3 length equals 15 residues. V shed 5 bases, J shed 7 bases, and the junction held 9 bases outside the gene matches. Germline CDR1 reads SEHNR; CDR2 reads FQNEAQ (reference sequence). The DNA for the CDR3 is TGTGCCAGCAGCGCCACCGGGACAGGTGGTGAAAAACTGTTTTTT. Translated: CASSATGTGGEKLFF.

This chain uses TRBV5-1 with TRBJ2-3; 15 bases align to TRBD2. CDR1 and CDR2 from the germline V gene are SGHRS and YFSETQ. The CDR3 contains 17 residues. J lost 2 bases, V lost 4 bases, and 5 bases had no gene match. This CDR3 reads CASSPGTSGRNTDTQYF. DNA of the CDR3: TGCGCCAGCAGCCCGGGGACTAGCGGGAGGAACACAGATACGCAGTATTTT.